This T cell receptor beta chain emerged from a study of cytomegalovirus exposure and HLA in healthy donors. General observations from the study: Later analysis associated a missense DCLRE1C variant with TCR beta V- and J-gene trimming.

Only a few counts were recorded for this clone. The antigen is unknown. This CDR3 contains 13 residues. V shed 6 bases and J shed 0 bases, with 8 bases lying between them. Germline V lookup: CDR1 SNHLY, CDR2 FYNNEI. This PCR relied on a set of 60 Vbeta primers and 13 Jbeta primers. Sequencing used immunoSEQ multiplex PCR; TCRdb keeps in-frame clones, though not all of them. This table holds 100,000 to 150,000 clones, approximately 78% found once. Each donor's status was that of a healthy bone marrow donor. This receptor was taken from a woman aged 45-60 years in good health and CMV-seropositive. The chain has TRBV2 and TRBJ1-2, with D unresolved. Specimen: PBMCs. CDR3 region: CASSRDTNYGYTF. CDR3 DNA sequence: TGTGCCAGCAGCCGAGACACTAACTATGGCTACACCTTC.